This is a list of T cell receptor beta chains from one sample in a study of blood T cell repertoires in COVID-19. Sequenced by immunoSEQ multiplex PCR; TCRdb stores in-frame clones only, minus some. The repertoire has 190,000 or so clones, about 89% of them found once; the top ten carry around 2.7%. The sample comprised peripheral blood. The receptors come from a man aged 40-50 years with active or convalescent COVID-19. Both conserved end residues are part of each CDR3. D genes are given only for firm matches. The size entry is marked missing in some rows and otherwise reads once, few, many or a size class.

clone_size j_call v_call d_call cdr3_aa cdr3_nt
NA TRBJ2-5 TRBV18 NA CASSPSSNEGGDQETQYF TGTGCCAGCTCACCTTCTAGTAATGAGGGCGGCGACCAAGAGACCCAGTACTTC
NA TRBJ1-5 TRBV19 TRBD1 CASGQGKFTQPQHF TGTGCCAGTGGACAGGGGAAATTCACTCAGCCCCAGCATTTT
NA TRBJ1-4 TRBV15 NA CATSRDRWGVDEKLFF TGTGCCACCAGCAGAGATCGGTGGGGGGTGGATGAAAAACTGTTTTTT
NA TRBJ1-5 TRBV20-1 NA CSARDSQPQHF TGCAGTGCTAGAGATAGTCAGCCCCAGCATTTT
few TRBJ1-5 TRBV27 NA CASSMSGHQPQHF TGTGCCAGCAGTATGTCGGGTCATCAGCCCCAGCATTTT
NA TRBJ2-1 TRBV5-6 TRBD2 CASSRGGNSYNEQFF TGTGCCAGCAGCCGGGGGGGTAACTCCTACAATGAGCAGTTCTTC
NA TRBJ1-3 TRBV29-1 NA CSVSHGGGNTIYF TGCAGCGTTTCGCACGGGGGGGGAAACACCATATATTTT
NA TRBJ1-1 TRBV10-3 TRBD1 CAISEWGDRGKTEAFF TGTGCCATCAGTGAGTGGGGGGACAGGGGTAAGACTGAAGCTTTCTTT
NA TRBJ1-5 TRBV28 TRBD1 CASKDGQGNQPQHF TGTGCCAGCAAAGATGGACAGGGGAATCAGCCCCAGCATTTT
NA TRBJ1-5 TRBV6-2/TRBV6-3 TRBD1 CASSSRPTGTINQPQHF TGTGCCAGCAGTTCTCGCCCGACAGGGACCATCAATCAGCCCCAGCATTTT
NA TRBJ2-7 TRBV19 NA CASSSSYEQYF TGTGCCAGTAGCTCTTCCTACGAGCAGTACTTC
few TRBJ2-3 TRBV6-4 TRBD2 CASSVAGGRTDTQYF TGTGCCAGCAGTGTAGCGGGGGGGCGCACAGATACGCAGTATTTT
NA TRBJ1-2 TRBV29-1 NA CSAWHNYGYTF TGCAGCGCGTGGCATAACTATGGCTACACCTTC
NA TRBJ1-2 TRBV6-5 NA CASSNPDSYGYTF TGTGCCAGCAGCAACCCGGACAGCTATGGCTACACCTTC
NA TRBJ2-6 TRBV3-1/TRBV3-2 NA CASSRAASGANVLTF TGTGCCAGCAGCCGGGCAGCTTCTGGGGCCAACGTCCTGACTTTC
NA TRBJ1-3 TRBV2 NA CASNTAGNTIYF TGTGCCAGCAATACAGCTGGAAACACCATATATTTT
few TRBJ2-7 TRBV7-9 TRBD1 CASSSRQGVHEQYF TGTGCCAGCAGCTCCCGACAGGGCGTCCACGAGCAGTACTTC
NA TRBJ1-6 TRBV4-3 NA CASSQDRGRSPLHF TGCGCCAGCAGCCAAGACAGGGGAAGGTCACCCCTCCACTTT
few TRBJ1-1 TRBV28 TRBD1 CASSPVDRTTEAFF TGTGCCAGCAGCCCGGTGGACAGGACCACTGAAGCTTTCTTT
NA TRBJ2-1 TRBV20-1 TRBD1 CSASRPGGSNEQFF TGCAGTGCTAGTCGCCCAGGGGGCAGCAATGAGCAGTTCTTC
NA TRBJ1-2 TRBV2 TRBD1 CASRPDRAGASYGYTF TGTGCCAGCAGACCCGACAGGGCAGGAGCGAGCTATGGCTACACCTTC
few TRBJ2-7 TRBV29-1 TRBD1 CSVEIGQGQYEQYF TGCAGCGTTGAAATCGGACAGGGCCAATACGAGCAGTACTTC
NA TRBJ1-3 TRBV6-5 NA CASSRHASGNTIYF TGTGCCAGCAGCAGACACGCCTCTGGAAACACCATATATTTT
NA TRBJ2-1 TRBV27 NA CASSFTGNEQFF TGTGCCAGCAGTTTCACGGGAAATGAGCAGTTCTTC
NA TRBJ2-5 TRBV3-1/TRBV3-2 TRBD1 CASSQADRVETQYF TGTGCCAGCAGCCAAGCGGACAGGGTTGAGACCCAGTACTTC
NA TRBJ1-1 TRBV28 NA CASSLTTVNTEAFF TGTGCCAGCAGCCTTACGACAGTGAACACTGAAGCTTTCTTT
NA TRBJ2-7 TRBV9 NA CASSVDRGGSYEQYF TGTGCCAGCAGCGTAGACAGGGGGGGCTCCTACGAGCAGTACTTC
NA TRBJ1-2 TRBV9 NA CASSATGRFQSGYTF TGTGCCAGCAGCGCAACAGGGCGATTTCAAAGTGGCTACACCTTC
NA TRBJ2-1 TRBV9 NA CASSGNRNEQFF TGTGCCAGCAGCGGGAACAGGAATGAGCAGTTCTTC
NA TRBJ1-2 TRBV6-5 TRBD1 CASSQDRAYGYTF TGTGCCAGCAGCCAGGACAGGGCTTATGGCTACACCTTC
NA TRBJ2-3 TRBV18 NA CASSPAGAGDTQYF TGTGCCAGCTCACCAGCGGGGGCGGGAGATACGCAGTATTTT
once TRBJ1-5 TRBV12-3/TRBV12-4 NA CASSKQVQPQHF TGTGCCAGCAGTAAGCAGGTTCAGCCCCAGCATTTT
NA TRBJ1-5 TRBV27 NA CASSSPGGPQHF TGTGCCAGCAGTTCCCCGGGTGGGCCCCAGCATTTT
NA TRBJ2-7 TRBV2 NA CASSDTVYEQYF TGTGCCAGCAGTGATACTGTTTACGAGCAGTACTTC
NA TRBJ1-2 TRBV18 NA CASSPLTAGNYGYTF TGTGCCAGCTCACCACTAACTGCAGGGAACTATGGCTACACCTTC
NA TRBJ1-6 TRBV19 TRBD1 CASSIEYRGYNSPLHF TGTGCCAGTAGTATAGAGTACAGGGGGTACAATTCACCCCTCCACTTT
once TRBJ2-3 TRBV28 NA CASSRGAPDTQYF TGTGCCAGCAGCCGGGGGGCCCCAGATACGCAGTATTTT
NA TRBJ2-7 TRBV6-2/TRBV6-3 TRBD1 CASSFNGQGRSYEQYF TGTGCCAGCAGTTTCAATGGACAGGGGCGCTCCTACGAGCAGTACTTC
NA TRBJ1-5 TRBV6-6 NA CASSYRDILNQPQHF TGTGCCAGCAGTTATAGAGATATACTAAATCAGCCCCAGCATTTT
NA TRBJ1-1 TRBV4-2 NA CASSQDRALRGGEDTEAFF TGTGCCAGCAGCCAAGACAGGGCATTACGGGGAGGAGAGGACACTGAAGCTTTCTTT